Each of the 24 T cell receptor beta chains below was sequenced from the same sample in a study of beta chain features in type 1 diabetes. Investigators reverse transcribed all isolated RNA, so they sequenced expressed TCRB transcripts. The data were produced by immunoSEQ multiplex PCR, yet TCRdb's version contains in-frame clones alone and is incomplete. Of a few hundred thousand clones listed, about 15% are singletons. Sequenced input: naive CD4+ T cells from blood. The receptors derive from a woman under 30 in good health.

The chain joins TRBV29-1 to TRBJ2-5; 10 nucleotides line up with TRBD2. The germline V gene encodes CDR1 SQVTM and CDR2 ANQGSEA. This CDR3 is built from 12 residues. The junction had 2 bases not matched to a gene; V was cut back by 5 bases and J by 5 bases. The CDR3 nucleotides are TGCAGCGTTACTAGCGGGATTGAGACCCAGTACTTC. It is translated as CSVTSGIETQYF. Based on the CDR3 plus reference TRBV29-1 and TRBJ2-5, the full variable domain is SAVISQKPSRDICQRGTSLTIQCQVDSQVTMMFWYRQQPGQSLTLIATANQGSEATYESGFVIDKFPISRPNLTFSTLTVSNMSPEDSSIYLCSVTSGIETQYFGPGTRLLVL.

CDR3 nucleotide sequence: TGCGCCAGCAGATCGGACACTGAAGCTTTCTTT. This sequence encodes CASRSDTEAFF. V usage is TRBV5-1 and J usage is TRBJ1-1, with D hard to call. CDR1 and CDR2 (germline): SGHRS, YFSETQ. The CDR3 extends over 11 amino acids. The germline V and J ends were trimmed by 5 bases and 3 bases, with 5 bases remaining between them.

This clone was seen a handful of times. The rearrangement links TRBV5-1 to TRBJ2-4; D is possibly TRBD1 (5 bases). CDR3 length: 15 amino acids. Germline V gene sequence: CDR1 SGHRS, CDR2 YFSETQ. Trimming stripped 0 bases from V and 4 bases from J, with 11 bases between. The CDR3 DNA is TGCGCCAGCAGCTTGGGGGCAGGGCCAAAAAACATTCAGTACTTC. Its translation: CASSLGAGPKNIQYF.

CDR3 in amino acids: CASSQDEGSSGANVLTF. The CDR3 DNA reads as TGCGCCAGCAGCCAAGATGAGGGCAGCTCTGGGGCCAACGTCCTGACTTTC. The rearrangement joins TRBV4-1 to TRBJ2-6, with D possibly being TRBD2 (5 bases). Between the trimmed V and J ends, which lost 0 bases and 0 bases, there was a span of 9 bases. The CDR3 spans 17 residues. Germline CDR1 MGHRA, CDR2 YSYEKL.

This chain joins TRBV29-1 and TRBJ2-3, with D possibly matching TRBD1 (5 bases). The CDR3 loop spans 12 amino acids. Germline V gives CDR1 SQVTM, CDR2 ANQGSEA. V shed 5 bases and J shed 1 base, with 7 bases lying between them. Here the CDR3 reads CSVTGGTDTQYF. As DNA, the CDR3 is TGCAGCGTTACAGGAGGCACAGATACGCAGTATTTT.

A few counts support this clone. V gene TRBV4-2 combines with J gene TRBJ1-3; the D is unclear. The V and J ends lost 0 bases and 5 bases respectively, with 8 bases between them. The CDR3 covers 14 residues. The germline CDR1 and CDR2 sequences are LGHNA and YNFKEQ. The CDR3 here is CASSQDSIRNTIYF. CDR3 DNA: TGTGCCAGCAGCCAAGACAGTATTCGAAACACCATATATTTT.

V usage is TRBV28 and J usage is TRBJ2-2; TRBD2 might be the D (7 bases). The CDR3 length is 15 residues. Germline CDR1 and CDR2: MDHEN and SYDVKM. Trimming took off 11 bases at V and 4 bases at J, with 20 bases between the two ends. The CDR3 region is CAHLGGGLGTGELFF. CDR3 coding DNA: TGTGCCCATCTAGGCGGGGGCTTGGGCACCGGGGAGCTGTTTTTT.

This clone has a handful of counts. The chain has TRBV19 and TRBJ2-7; possible D gene TRBD1, 5 bases. Germline assignment: CDR1 LNHDA and CDR2 SQIVND (reference sequence). The CDR3 is 15 amino acids. With 3 bases removed from V and 4 bases from J, the gap between germline ends came to 16 bases. CDR3 nucleotide sequence: TGTGCCAGTAGTATCGACTCGAGATCAGGGTACGAGCAGTACTTC. It translates to CASSIDSRSGYEQYF. Full variable domain (remainder filled in from reference TRBV19 and TRBJ2-7): DGGITQSPKYLFRKEGQNVTLSCEQNLNHDAMYWYRQDPGQGLRLIYYSQIVNDFQKGDIAEGYSVSREKKESFPLTVTSAQKNPTAFYLCASSIDSRSGYEQYFGPGTRLTVT.

This clone was seen a few times. The chain has TRBV7-9 and TRBJ2-1; TRBD2 is a possible D gene (6 bases). Trimming shortened V by 5 bases and J by 7 bases, and 15 bases separated the two germline ends. Per the germline V gene, CDR1 is SEHNR and CDR2 is FQNEAQ (reference sequence). The CDR3 is 14 amino acids. CDR3 loop: CASSPWDSENEQFF. DNA for the CDR3: TGTGCCAGCAGCCCCTGGGACTCCGAGAATGAGCAGTTCTTC.

The J gene is TRBJ2-1, the V gene TRBV5-1, with TRBD2 identical over 15 bases. CDR3 length: 18 amino acids. The trim removed 5 bases at V and 0 bases at J, leaving 6 bases unmatched. From germline, CDR1 is SGHRS and CDR2 YFSETQ. The CDR3 DNA follows: TGCGCCAGCAGACTGGGACTAGCGGGAGGCAGCTCCTACAATGAGCAGTTCTTC. Its translation is CASRLGLAGGSSYNEQFF.

Only a few counts were recorded for this clone. The chain is built from TRBV7-8 and TRBJ1-1, with D unresolved. V was clipped by 4 bases and J by 1 base, with 16 bases between them. The CDR3 extends over 16 amino acids. The germline V gene encodes CDR1 SGHVS and CDR2 FQNEAQ. The CDR3 nucleotides read TGTGCCAGCAGCTCCCCAAGGTTCAGGTCGAACACTGAAGCTTTCTTT. It is translated as CASSSPRFRSNTEAFF.

This sequence joins TRBV9 and TRBJ1-2, with D perhaps matching TRBD1 (5 bases). The germline V gene has CDR1 SGDLS and CDR2 YYNGEE. Deletions cut 4 bases from V and 8 bases from J, with 12 bases between. The CDR3 covers 12 residues. CDR3 nucleotides: TGTGCCAGCAGCACTCAAACAGGCGGCTACACCTTC. Translation gives CASSTQTGGYTF.

The chain recombines TRBV7-9 with TRBJ2-5, with 11 bases aligning to TRBD2. Trimming at V came to 3 bases and at J to 5 bases, leaving 2 bases not matched to a gene. From germline, CDR1 is SEHNR and CDR2 FQNEAQ (reference sequence). The CDR3 extends over 14 amino acids. The CDR3, as DNA: TGTGCCAGCAGCTTGAGGACTAGCGGGGAGACCCAGTACTTC. Protein product: CASSLRTSGETQYF.

This clone was counted between two and nine times. This rearrangement joins TRBV29-1 to TRBJ1-1; D remains unclear. V lost 7 bases and J lost 0, with 12 bases in between. The CDR3 has 13 residues. The V gene's germline CDR1 is SQVTM and CDR2 ANQGSEA. DNA for the CDR3: TGCAGCGCCCTCAGGCGAATGAACACTGAAGCTTTCTTT. Its translation: CSALRRMNTEAFF.

In DNA form, the CDR3 reads TGTGCCAGCAGCCGCCTAGCCGGAGATACGCAGTATTTT. The encoded protein is CASSRLAGDTQYF. The V call is TRBV4-2, the J call TRBJ2-3, with TRBD2 as a possible D gene (5 bases). Germline-derived CDR1 and CDR2 are LGHNA and YNFKEQ. The length of the CDR3 is 13 residues. Trimming pared 4 bases from V and 5 bases from J, leaving 10 bases between.

This clone was seen a few times. J is TRBJ1-1 and V is TRBV30; unclear D gene. In germline, CDR1 is GTSNPN, CDR2 SVGIG (reference sequence). The CDR3 is made up of 10 amino acids. V lost 3 bases and J lost 10, with 9 bases in between. Here the CDR3 reads CAWREVVAFF. The CDR3 coding sequence is TGTGCCTGGAGAGAGGTCGTAGCTTTCTTT.

V gene TRBV7-9 combines with J gene TRBJ2-7; possibly TRBD2 for D (6 bases). The CDR3 is 13 residues long. Germline V gene data show CDR1 as SEHNR and CDR2 as FQNEAQ (reference sequence). V lost 6 bases to trimming and J lost 3 bases, with 12 bases between them. CDR3 loop: CASRFPGSYEQYF. CDR3 bases: TGTGCCAGCAGGTTTCCCGGGAGCTACGAGCAGTACTTC.

This clone was seen a few times. The chain employs TRBV14 and TRBJ2-5; no clear D. V lost 0 bases, J lost 5 bases, and 7 bases lay in between. The V gene's germline CDR1 is SGHDN and CDR2 FVKESK. The CDR3 consists of 13 residues. CDR3 sequence (DNA): TGTGCCAGCAGCCAAGATCGCCGGGAGACCCAGTACTTC. Translated, it gives CASSQDRRETQYF. Full variable domain (rest looked up from reference TRBV14 and TRBJ2-5): EAGVTQFPSHSVIEKGQTVTLRCDPISGHDNLYWYRRVMGKEIKFLLHFVKESKQDESGMPNNRFLAERTGGTYSTLKVQPAELEDSGVYFCASSQDRRETQYFGPGTRLLVL.

The V and J genes are TRBV18 and TRBJ1-1; D unresolved. The CDR3 length is 16 residues. Germline CDR1 reads KGHSH; CDR2 reads LQKENI. Trimming removed 3 bases from V and 1 base from J, with 15 bases in between. Here the CDR3 DNA reads TGTGCCAGCTCACCGGTTGAGGGATCATGGAACACTGAAGCTTTCTTT. It codes for CASSPVEGSWNTEAFF. Supplemented by reference TRBV18 and TRBJ1-1, the full variable domain reads NAGVMQNPRHLVRRRGQEARLRCSPMKGHSHVYWYRQLPEEGLKFMVYLQKENIIDESGMPKERFSAEFPKEGPSILRIQQVVRGDSAAYFCASSPVEGSWNTEAFFGQGTRLTVV.

The chain couples TRBV18 to TRBJ2-5; 8 nucleotides match TRBD2. V was pared by 0 bases and J by 2 bases, with 5 bases of the junction left unmatched. The CDR3 is made up of 16 amino acids. Germline CDR1 reads KGHSH; CDR2 reads LQKENI. The CDR3 spells CASSPPGSGIQETQYF. The CDR3 bases are TGTGCCAGCTCACCACCGGGTAGCGGGATACAAGAGACCCAGTACTTC. Filled out from reference TRBV18 and TRBJ2-5, the complete variable domain reads NAGVMQNPRHLVRRRGQEARLRCSPMKGHSHVYWYRQLPEEGLKFMVYLQKENIIDESGMPKERFSAEFPKEGPSILRIQQVVRGDSAAYFCASSPPGSGIQETQYFGPGTRLLVL.

This clone was found a few times. The chain has TRBV5-1 and TRBJ2-2; D unresolved. V was shortened by 5 bases and J by 6 bases, with 5 bases between the two germline ends. CDR1 is SGHRS, CDR2 YFSETQ, per germline. This CDR3 is built from 11 residues. CDR3 bases: TGCGCCAGCAGGAGGTCCGGGGAGCTGTTTTTT. It codes for CASRRSGELFF.

Only a few counts were recorded for this clone. The V gene is TRBV20-1, the J gene TRBJ2-7, with 7 nucleotides matching TRBD1. The ends lost 8 bases at V and 5 bases at J; junction bases unmatched: 3. CDR3 length: 10 residues. Germline loops: CDR1 DFQATT, CDR2 SNEGSKA (reference sequence). Here the CDR3 reads CSQQGHEQYF. CDR3 DNA: TGCAGTCAACAGGGGCACGAGCAGTACTTC.

In its sample, this clone was seen a few times. The gene calls are TRBV29-1 and TRBJ2-3; D remains unclear. Germline CDR1 is SQVTM and CDR2 is ANQGSEA. V was trimmed by 5 bases and J by 4 bases, leaving 13 bases between them. The CDR3 consists of 13 residues. The CDR3 DNA reads as TGCAGCGTTCGCGGAGCCCTCGCAGATACGCAGTATTTT. Its protein product is CSVRGALADTQYF.

This clone was observed a few times. The chain links TRBV2 to TRBJ1-5, with 8 nucleotides matching TRBD1. The CDR3 covers 16 residues. The J segment lost 7 bases and the V segment lost 5 bases, leaving 13 bases of the junction unmatched. Germline CDR1 and CDR2: SNHLY and FYNNEI. DNA of the CDR3: TGTGCCAGCAGTAAAGGAGGGACAGGTTCTGGACAGCCCCAGCATTTT. This encodes CASSKGGTGSGQPQHF.